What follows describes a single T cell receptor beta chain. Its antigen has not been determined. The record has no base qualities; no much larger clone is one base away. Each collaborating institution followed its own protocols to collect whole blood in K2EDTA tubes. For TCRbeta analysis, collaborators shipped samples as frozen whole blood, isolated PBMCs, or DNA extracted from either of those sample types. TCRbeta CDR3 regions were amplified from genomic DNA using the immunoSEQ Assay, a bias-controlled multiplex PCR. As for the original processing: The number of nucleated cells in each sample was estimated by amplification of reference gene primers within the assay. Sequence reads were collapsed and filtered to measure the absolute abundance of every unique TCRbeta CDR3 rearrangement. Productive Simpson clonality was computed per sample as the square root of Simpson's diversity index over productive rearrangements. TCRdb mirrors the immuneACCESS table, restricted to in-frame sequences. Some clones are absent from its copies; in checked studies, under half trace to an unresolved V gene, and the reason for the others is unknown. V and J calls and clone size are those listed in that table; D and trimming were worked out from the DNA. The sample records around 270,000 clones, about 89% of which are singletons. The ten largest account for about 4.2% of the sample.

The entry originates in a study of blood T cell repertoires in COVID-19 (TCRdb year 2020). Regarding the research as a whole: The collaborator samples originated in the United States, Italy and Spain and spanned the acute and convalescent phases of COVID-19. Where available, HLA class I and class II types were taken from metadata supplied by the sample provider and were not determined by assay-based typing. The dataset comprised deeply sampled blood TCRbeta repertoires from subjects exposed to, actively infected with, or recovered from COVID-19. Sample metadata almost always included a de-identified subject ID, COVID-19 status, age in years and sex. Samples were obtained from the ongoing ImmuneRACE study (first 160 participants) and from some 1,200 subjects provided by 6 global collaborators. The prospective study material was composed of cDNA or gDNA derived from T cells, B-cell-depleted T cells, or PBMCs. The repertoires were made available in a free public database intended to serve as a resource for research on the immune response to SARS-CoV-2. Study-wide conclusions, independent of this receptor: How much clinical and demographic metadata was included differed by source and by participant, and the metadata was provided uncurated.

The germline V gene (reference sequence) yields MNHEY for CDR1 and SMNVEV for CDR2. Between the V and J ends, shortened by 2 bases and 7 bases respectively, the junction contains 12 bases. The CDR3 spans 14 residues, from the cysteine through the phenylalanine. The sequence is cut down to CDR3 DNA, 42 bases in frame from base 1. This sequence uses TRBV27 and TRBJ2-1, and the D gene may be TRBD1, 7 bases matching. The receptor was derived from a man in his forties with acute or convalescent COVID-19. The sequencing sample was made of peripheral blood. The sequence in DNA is TGTGCCAGCAGTTTAGCCTCAGGGGGGAATGAGCAGTTCTTC. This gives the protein CASSLASGGNEQFF.